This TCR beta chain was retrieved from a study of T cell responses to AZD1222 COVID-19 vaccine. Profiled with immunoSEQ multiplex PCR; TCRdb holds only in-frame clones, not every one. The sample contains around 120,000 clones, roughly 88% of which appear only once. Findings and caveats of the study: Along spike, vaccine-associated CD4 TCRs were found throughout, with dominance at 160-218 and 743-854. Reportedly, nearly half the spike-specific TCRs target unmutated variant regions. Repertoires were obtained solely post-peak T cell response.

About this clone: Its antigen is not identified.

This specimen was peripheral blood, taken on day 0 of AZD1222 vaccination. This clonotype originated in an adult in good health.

The CDR3 loop reads CASSIGEYYGYTF. In DNA form, the CDR3 reads TGTGCCAGTAGTATAGGGGAATACTATGGCTACACCTTC. This chain joins TRBV19 and TRBJ1-2; D remains ambiguous. The V gene's germline CDR1 is LNHDA and CDR2 SQIVND (reference sequence). V lost 1 base and J 3 bases, leaving 6 bases between the germline ends. This CDR3 region has 13 residues.